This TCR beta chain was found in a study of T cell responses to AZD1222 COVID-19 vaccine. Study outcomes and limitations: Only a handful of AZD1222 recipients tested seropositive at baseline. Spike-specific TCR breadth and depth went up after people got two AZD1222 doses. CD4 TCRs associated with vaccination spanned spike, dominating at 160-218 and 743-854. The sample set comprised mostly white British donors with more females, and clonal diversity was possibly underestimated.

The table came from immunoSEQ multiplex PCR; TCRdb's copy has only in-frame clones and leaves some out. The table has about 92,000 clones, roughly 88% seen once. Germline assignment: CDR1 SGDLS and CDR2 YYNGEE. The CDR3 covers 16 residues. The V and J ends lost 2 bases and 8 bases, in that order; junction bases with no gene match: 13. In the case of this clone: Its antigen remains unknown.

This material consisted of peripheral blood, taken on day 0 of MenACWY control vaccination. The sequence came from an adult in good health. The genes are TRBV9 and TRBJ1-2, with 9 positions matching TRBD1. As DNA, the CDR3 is TGTGCCAGCAGCGTCGGGACAGGGAAGATCGTGCAGGGCTACACCTTC. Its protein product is CASSVGTGKIVQGYTF.